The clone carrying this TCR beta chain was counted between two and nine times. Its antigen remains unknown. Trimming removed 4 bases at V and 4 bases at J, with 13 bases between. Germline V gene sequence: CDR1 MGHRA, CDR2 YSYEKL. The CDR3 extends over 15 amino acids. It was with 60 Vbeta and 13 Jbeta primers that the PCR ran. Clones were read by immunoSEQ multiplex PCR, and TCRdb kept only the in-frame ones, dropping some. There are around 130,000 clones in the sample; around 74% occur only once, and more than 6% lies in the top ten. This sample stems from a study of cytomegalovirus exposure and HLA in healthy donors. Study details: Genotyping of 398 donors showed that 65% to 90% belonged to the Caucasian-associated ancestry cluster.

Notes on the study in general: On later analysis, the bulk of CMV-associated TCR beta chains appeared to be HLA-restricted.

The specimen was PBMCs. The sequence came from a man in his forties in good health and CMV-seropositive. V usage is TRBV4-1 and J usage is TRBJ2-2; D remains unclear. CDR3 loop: CASSPSHAVTGELFF. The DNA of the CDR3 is TGCGCCAGCAGCCCAAGTCACGCGGTCACCGGGGAGCTGTTTTTT.